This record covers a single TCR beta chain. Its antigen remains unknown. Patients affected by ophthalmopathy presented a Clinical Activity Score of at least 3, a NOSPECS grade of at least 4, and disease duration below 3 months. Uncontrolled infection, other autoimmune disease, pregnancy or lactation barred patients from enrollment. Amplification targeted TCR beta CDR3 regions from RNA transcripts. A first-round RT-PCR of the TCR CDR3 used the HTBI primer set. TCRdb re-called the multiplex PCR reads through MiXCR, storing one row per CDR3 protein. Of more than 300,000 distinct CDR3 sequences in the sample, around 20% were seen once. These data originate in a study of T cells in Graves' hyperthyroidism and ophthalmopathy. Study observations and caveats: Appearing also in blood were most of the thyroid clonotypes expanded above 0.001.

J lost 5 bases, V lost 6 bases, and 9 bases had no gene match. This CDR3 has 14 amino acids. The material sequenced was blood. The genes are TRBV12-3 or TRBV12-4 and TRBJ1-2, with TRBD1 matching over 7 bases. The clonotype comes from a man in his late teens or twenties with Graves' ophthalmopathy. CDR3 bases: TGTGCCAGCAGCCCCGGGACAGTTCAATATGGCTACACCTTC. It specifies CASSPGTVQYGYTF.